This T cell receptor beta chain was recorded in a study of human T cells and chemical hapten exposure. The library put unique molecular identifiers onto individual cDNA molecules. One entry per CDR3 protein results from TCRdb running MiXCR on the RACE reads. This repertoire shows 150,000 to 200,000 distinct CDR3 sequences, about 22% found once; its top ten account for about 7%. Trimming took off 5 bases at V and 2 bases at J, with 16 bases between the two ends. The CDR3 loop spans 16 amino acids. Germline loops: CDR1 MNHEY, CDR2 SVGAGI. Regarding time point: patch test 1, 2 weeks after DPC sensitization. Treatment denoted: therapeutic diphenylcyclopropenone sensitization with weekly scalp DPC. Blood sampling occurred before each patch-test application.

Sequencing was performed on whole blood, taken in connection with sensitization to the hapten diphenylcyclopropenone (DPC). This sequence originates from a woman aged 50 to 65 with alopecia areata. Some clones in this sample may be carry-over from other donors' samples. The chain uses TRBV6-5 and TRBJ2-1; no firm D call. CDR3 sequence: CASSELINQPYNEQFF. The CDR3 DNA reads as TGTGCCAGCAGTGAGTTGATTAACCAGCCCTACAATGAGCAGTTCTTC.